This T cell receptor beta chain was recovered during a study of cytomegalovirus exposure and HLA in healthy donors. In regard to this clone: Its target is not known.

Study-wide results and limits: Earlier results showed most TCR beta V segments being productive about 87% or about 30% of the time. It has been reported that TCR beta sequences accurately predicted the HLA-A and HLA-B alleles of most subjects.

Primers for the PCR totalled 60 Vbeta and 13 Jbeta. In the original processing: Unique TCR beta chains totaled some 80 million in a later count, with roughly 11 million of them shared. Using immunoSEQ multiplex PCR, the repertoire was profiled, and TCRdb retains in-frame clones only, with some absent. That table gives V, J and clone size, and the DNA gave D and trimming. The sample includes about 98,000 clones, around 75% of them seen just once. Germline-derived CDR1 and CDR2 are PRHDT and FYEKMQ (reference sequence). The CDR3 has 18 residues. With 5 bases clipped from V and 7 bases from J, the junction kept 15 bases outside the gene matches.

Sequenced sample: PBMCs. The receptor's source is a man aged 18 to 35 in good health and CMV-seropositive. The rearrangement links TRBV13 to TRBJ2-7, with 15 bases lining up with TRBD2. For the CDR3, the DNA is TGTGCCAGCAGCCACTCCTTCAGGGGACTAGCGGGGGGTCAAGAGCAGTACTTC. This gives the protein CASSHSFRGLAGGQEQYF.